This entry is about one TCR beta chain. Its antigen is not identified. These data come from a study of T cells in localized non-small cell lung cancer. The study, taken as a whole, reports: Heterogeneity is still possible, as just one tumor region was sequenced. Longer overall survival was seen with higher T cell density measured in blood. Uninvolved adjacent lung showed the highest T cell clonality, exceeding tumor. The appearance of a median roughly 61 of the top 100 tumor clones was seen in adjacent lung.

V was pared by 4 bases and J by 0 bases, with 8 bases of the junction left unmatched. This CDR3 comprises 18 residues. The V gene's germline CDR1 is SNHLY and CDR2 FYNNEI. This table comes from immunoSEQ multiplex PCR, and its TCRdb copy is limited to in-frame clones, with some not included. In the table there are roughly 25,000 clones, 92% of which are singletons. The V gene is TRBV2, the J gene TRBJ2-6; the match to TRBD1 covers 8 bases. The sample here was peripheral blood, taken before any cancer treatment. The clonotype was recovered from a man aged 40 to 75 with stage III squamous cell lung carcinoma. The CDR3 reads CASSATGVGFSGANVLTF. CDR3 DNA: TGTGCCAGCAGTGCGACAGGGGTGGGTTTCTCTGGGGCCAACGTCCTGACTTTC.